This T cell receptor (beta chain) was profiled in a study of PD-1 blockade in classical Hodgkin lymphoma. Assay used: immunoSEQ multiplex PCR; TCRdb lists only in-frame clones, some missing. The sample includes about 40,000 clones, about 82% of them seen just once. All the patients suffered relapse after autologous stem cell transplantation, and brentuximab vedotin exposure differed. Classification of best responses gave complete response, partial response or progressive disease. This clone was recorded at least ten times. Trimming stripped 5 bases from V and 5 bases from J, with 16 bases between. Germline CDR1 is MNHEY and CDR2 is SMNVEV (reference sequence). CDR3 size: 14 residues.

This chain uses TRBV27 with TRBJ2-7; D unclear. The TCR sequence derives from a human donor with classical Hodgkin lymphoma. This specimen consisted of peripheral blood mononuclear cells (PBMCs), obtained at baseline. The CDR3 nucleotides read TGTGCCAGCAGTCCCCGGTTCGTGGGCCACGAGCAGTACTTC. Its protein is CASSPRFVGHEQYF.